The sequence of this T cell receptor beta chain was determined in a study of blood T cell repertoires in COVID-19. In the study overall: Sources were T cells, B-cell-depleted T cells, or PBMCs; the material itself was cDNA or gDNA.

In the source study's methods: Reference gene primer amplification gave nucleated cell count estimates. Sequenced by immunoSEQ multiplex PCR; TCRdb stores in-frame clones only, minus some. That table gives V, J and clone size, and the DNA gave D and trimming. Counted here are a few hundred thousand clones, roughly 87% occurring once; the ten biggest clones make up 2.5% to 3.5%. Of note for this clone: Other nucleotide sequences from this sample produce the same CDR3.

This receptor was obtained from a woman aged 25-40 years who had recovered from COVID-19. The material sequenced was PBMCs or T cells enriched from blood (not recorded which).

CDR3 DNA: TGTGCCAGCAGCTTGGGCGGGGACACCGGGGAGCTGTTTTTT. Translating gives CASSLGGDTGELFF. The V and J genes are TRBV5-4 and TRBJ2-2; weak D call: TRBD2 (6 bases). Trimming left V 0 bases short and J 3 bases short, with 6 bases between. The germline V gene encodes CDR1 SGHNT and CDR2 YYREEE (reference sequence). The CDR3 contains 14 residues.